The T cell receptor (beta chain) described here comes from a study of radiation and T cells in renal cell carcinoma. As for the study in general: Nephrectomy followed 15 Gy stereotactic body radiation by 4 weeks.

Time point: baseline pretreatment blood. Documented treatment: 15 Gy SBRT to primary tumor, nephrectomy 4 weeks later. Clear cell pathology was present in this patient's renal cell carcinoma. This clone was observed a few times. Its specificity is not known. This CDR3 comprises 13 residues. Germline CDR1 reads MGHRA; CDR2 reads YSYEKL. Trimming left V 2 bases short and J 4 bases short, with 8 bases between. Study outcomes and limitations: Top tumor clonotypes rose in blood 2 weeks post-radiation, then contracted.

TCRdb's table, derived via immunoSEQ multiplex PCR, lists solely in-frame clones and lacks some. This sample has more than 140,000 clones; 75% to 90% occur once, and the top ten carry approximately 24%. Sequencing was performed on blood, taken from a patient whose treatment included radiotherapy and nephrectomy. This chain joins TRBV4-1 and TRBJ1-2; D gene uncertain. The receptor's source is a woman aged 45-65 years with renal cell carcinoma. CDR3 in DNA: TGCGCCAGCAGCCAATCGCAGTCCTATGGCTACACCTTC. This gives the protein CASSQSQSYGYTF.